These T cell receptor beta chains were read from a single sample in a study of CD8+ T cells in alopecia areata. The data were produced by immunoSEQ multiplex PCR, yet TCRdb's version contains in-frame clones alone and is incomplete. The sample has 150,000 to 200,000 clones, approximately 52% seen once; the top ten hold 16%. The sequencing used CD4+ T cells sorted from blood, collected at approximately week 56, from a patient treated with tofacitinib. These receptors originate from a human donor with alopecia areata. Both conserved end residues are part of each CDR3. The order of the fields is clone size, D gene, V gene, J gene, CDR3 protein, CDR3 DNA. The D gene is left open where the match is weak. A row's size may be missing; if present it is once, few, many or a size class.

size: .
D: TRBD2
V: TRBV6-5
J: TRBJ2-6
CDR3: CASCLAGGSGANVLTF
DNA: TGTGCCAGCTGTTTAGCGGGAGGCTCTGGGGCCAACGTCCTGACTTTC

size: once
D: .
V: TRBV18
J: TRBJ2-7
CDR3: CASSPTEDEQYF
DNA: TGTGCCAGCTCACCTACAGAGGACGAGCAGTACTTC

size: .
D: TRBD1
V: TRBV30
J: TRBJ1-5
CDR3: CAWSRQGRQPQHF
DNA: TGTGCCTGGAGTCGACAGGGGCGGCAGCCCCAGCATTTT

size: .
D: .
V: TRBV29-1
J: TRBJ1-1
CDR3: CSVEGFPRRNTEAFF
DNA: TGCAGCGTTGAAGGGTTTCCGCGCAGGAACACTGAAGCTTTCTTT

size: .
D: TRBD1
V: TRBV10-3
J: TRBJ2-2
CDR3: CAISESGQHANTGELFF
DNA: TGTGCCATCAGTGAGTCGGGACAGCACGCGAACACCGGGGAGCTGTTTTTT

size: .
D: .
V: TRBV18
J: TRBJ1-2
CDR3: CASSADPNYGYTF
DNA: TGTGCCAGCTCAGCGGACCCGAACTATGGCTACACCTTC

size: few
D: .
V: TRBV2
J: TRBJ2-1
CDR3: CASSEVEGTEQFF
DNA: TGTGCCAGCAGTGAAGTTGAGGGAACCGAGCAGTTCTTC

size: .
D: .
V: TRBV27
J: TRBJ1-6
CDR3: CASRTGRNNSPLHF
DNA: TGTGCCAGCAGGACGGGACGGAATAATTCACCCCTCCACTTT

size: once
D: TRBD2
V: TRBV30
J: TRBJ2-1
CDR3: CAWSVSGTSSLSEQFF
DNA: TGTGCCTGGAGTGTTTCCGGGACTAGTTCCTTGAGTGAGCAGTTCTTC

size: few
D: TRBD1
V: TRBV7-7
J: TRBJ2-5
CDR3: CASSLAYGTGETQYF
DNA: TGTGCTAGCAGCTTAGCGTACGGGACAGGGGAGACCCAGTACTTC

size: .
D: TRBD1
V: TRBV6-5
J: TRBJ1-1
CDR3: CASSAPGQGTEALF
DNA: TGTGCCAGCAGTGCCCCGGGACAGGGCACTGAAGCTCTCTTT

size: .
D: TRBD1
V: TRBV5-1
J: TRBJ2-7
CDR3: CASSFDRAYEQYF
DNA: TGCGCCAGCAGCTTTGACAGGGCGTACGAGCAGTACTTC

size: few
D: .
V: TRBV4-2
J: TRBJ2-4
CDR3: CASSQAGDPGTGYF
DNA: TGTGCCAGCAGCCAAGCTGGGGACCCCGGGACTGGATACTTC

size: once
D: .
V: TRBV10-3
J: TRBJ2-5
CDR3: CASAVEQETQYF
DNA: TGTGCCAGCGCAGTGGAGCAAGAGACCCAGTACTTC

size: .
D: .
V: TRBV19
J: TRBJ2-5
CDR3: CASSHRSHETQYF
DNA: TGTGCCAGTAGTCACAGGTCCCACGAGACCCAGTACTTC

size: .
D: TRBD1
V: TRBV18
J: TRBJ2-3
CDR3: CASSPGQGNTQYF
DNA: TGTGCCAGCTCACCGGGACAGGGGAATACGCAGTATTTT

size: few
D: TRBD1
V: TRBV29-1
J: TRBJ2-2
CDR3: CSAGTGTTGELFF
DNA: TGCAGTGCCGGGACAGGGACGACCGGGGAGCTGTTTTTT

size: .
D: .
V: TRBV7-9
J: TRBJ2-5
CDR3: CASSLRAAGETQYF
DNA: TGTGCCAGCAGCTTACGGGCTGCCGGGGAGACCCAGTACTTC

size: .
D: .
V: TRBV20-1
J: TRBJ2-5
CDR3: CRDGGQETQYF
DNA: TGTCGCGATGGAGGCCAAGAGACCCAGTACTTC

size: few
D: TRBD1
V: TRBV4-2
J: TRBJ2-1
CDR3: CASSAWDRAMSDEQFF
DNA: TGTGCCAGCAGCGCTTGGGACAGGGCGATGAGCGATGAGCAGTTCTTC

size: few
D: TRBD1
V: TRBV10-3
J: TRBJ2-7
CDR3: CAARTGDYEQYF
DNA: TGTGCCGCAAGGACAGGCGACTACGAGCAGTACTTC

size: .
D: .
V: TRBV30
J: TRBJ1-1
CDR3: CAWRAVGTEAFF
DNA: TGTGCCTGGAGGGCGGTAGGAACTGAAGCTTTCTTT

size: few
D: TRBD2
V: TRBV5-1
J: TRBJ2-1
CDR3: CASSLAASGGEQFF
DNA: TGCGCCAGCAGCTTGGCGGCTAGCGGGGGTGAGCAGTTCTTC

size: .
D: TRBD1
V: TRBV29-1
J: TRBJ2-5
CDR3: CSVMTLTQGAQETQYF
DNA: TGCAGCGTTATGACACTGACGCAGGGGGCCCAGGAGACCCAGTACTTC

size: once
D: TRBD1
V: TRBV5-1
J: TRBJ2-5
CDR3: CASSRTGKETQYF
DNA: TGCGCCAGCAGCCGGACAGGGAAAGAGACCCAGTACTTC

size: few
D: TRBD1
V: TRBV30
J: TRBJ2-1
CDR3: CAWTHEGANIQSYNEQFF
DNA: TGTGCCTGGACTCATGAGGGGGCCAACATACAGTCCTACAATGAGCAGTTCTTC

size: .
D: .
V: TRBV29-1
J: TRBJ2-7
CDR3: CSVEAAYEQYF
DNA: TGCAGCGTTGAAGCAGCCTACGAGCAGTACTTC

size: once
D: .
V: TRBV29-1
J: TRBJ2-1
CDR3: CSVRGQNRDEQFF
DNA: TGCAGCGTTCGGGGACAAAACCGCGATGAGCAGTTCTTC

size: .
D: .
V: TRBV25-1
J: TRBJ2-7
CDR3: CASSPQRRGEYSGEQYF
DNA: TGTGCCAGCAGTCCTCAGAGGAGGGGGGAATATTCGGGCGAGCAGTACTTC

size: .
D: .
V: TRBV5-4
J: TRBJ2-3
CDR3: CASSLEAGARPIKQYF
DNA: TGTGCCAGCAGCTTGGAAGCAGGGGCGCGTCCCATTAAGCAGTATTTT

size: .
D: .
V: TRBV6-1
J: TRBJ1-4
CDR3: CASSERDRNEKLFF
DNA: TGTGCCAGCAGTGAGAGGGACCGGAATGAAAAACTGTTTTTT

size: .
D: TRBD1
V: TRBV2
J: TRBJ1-1
CDR3: CASRDRGTEAFF
DNA: TGTGCCAGCAGAGACAGGGGGACTGAAGCTTTCTTT

size: once
D: .
V: TRBV9
J: TRBJ2-3
CDR3: CASSVSQGRIGDTQYF
DNA: TGTGCCAGCAGCGTAAGCCAGGGAAGAATTGGAGATACGCAGTATTTT

size: .
D: .
V: TRBV7-9
J: TRBJ2-5
CDR3: CASKLSLSQETQYF
DNA: TGTGCCAGCAAATTAAGTCTATCACAAGAGACCCAGTACTTC

size: few
D: .
V: TRBV7-6
J: TRBJ2-7
CDR3: CASSSGNSGQREQYF
DNA: TGTGCCAGCAGCTCAGGGAACTCGGGACAACGCGAGCAGTACTTC

size: .
D: .
V: TRBV19
J: TRBJ1-5
CDR3: CASTAGVSNQPQHF
DNA: TGTGCCAGTACCGCAGGGGTTAGCAATCAGCCCCAGCATTTT

size: .
D: .
V: TRBV29-1
J: TRBJ1-2
CDR3: CSVAPRLGNYGYTF
DNA: TGCAGCGTGGCCCCGCGGTTGGGGAACTATGGCTACACCTTC

size: .
D: .
V: TRBV30
J: TRBJ1-5
CDR3: CAWSVRGTGFVRHF
DNA: TGTGCCTGGAGTGTAAGGGGCACTGGCTTCGTTCGGCATTTT

size: .
D: .
V: TRBV5-1
J: TRBJ1-1
CDR3: CASSLRGRDTEAFF
DNA: TGCGCCAGCAGCTTGCGAGGCAGGGACACTGAAGCTTTCTTT

size: .
D: .
V: TRBV30
J: TRBJ2-1
CDR3: CAWSDQSKMGDEQFF
DNA: TGTGCCTGGAGCGATCAAAGCAAAATGGGCGATGAGCAGTTCTTC

size: .
D: .
V: TRBV5-1
J: TRBJ2-7
CDR3: CASSLDISYEQYF
DNA: TGCGCCAGCAGCTTGGACATCTCCTACGAGCAGTACTTC

size: .
D: TRBD2
V: TRBV11-2
J: TRBJ2-1
CDR3: CASRAAGGHGEQFF
DNA: TGTGCCAGCAGGGCAGCGGGGGGGCATGGTGAGCAGTTCTTC

size: .
D: TRBD1
V: TRBV27
J: TRBJ1-2
CDR3: CASRPLGQGWGYTF
DNA: TGTGCCAGCAGACCTCTCGGACAGGGTTGGGGCTACACCTTC

size: .
D: .
V: TRBV29-1
J: TRBJ2-1
CDR3: CSVRPDRTGDEQFF
DNA: TGCAGCGTCCGCCCTGACAGGACGGGGGATGAGCAGTTCTTC

size: .
D: .
V: TRBV7-9
J: TRBJ2-3
CDR3: CAGGPGGELGPDTQYF
DNA: TGTGCCGGCGGGCCAGGCGGGGAGTTGGGCCCAGATACGCAGTATTTT

size: .
D: TRBD1
V: TRBV6-5
J: TRBJ1-2
CDR3: CASSRQGVYGYTF
DNA: TGTGCCAGCAGTCGCCAGGGGGTGTATGGCTACACCTTC

size: .
D: .
V: TRBV19
J: TRBJ2-3
CDR3: CASRDRTDTQYF
DNA: TGTGCCAGTAGGGATCGCACAGATACGCAGTATTTT

size: .
D: TRBD1
V: TRBV4-2
J: TRBJ1-3
CDR3: CASSQEDRGGNTIYF
DNA: TGTGCCAGCAGCCAAGAGGACAGGGGTGGAAACACCATATATTTT

size: once
D: .
V: TRBV4-1
J: TRBJ2-5
CDR3: CASSRTGSQETQYF
DNA: TGCGCCAGCAGCCGAACAGGGTCCCAAGAGACCCAGTACTTC

size: .
D: .
V: TRBV18
J: TRBJ2-7
CDR3: CASSPTGAYEQYF
DNA: TGTGCCAGCTCACCTACAGGAGCCTACGAGCAGTACTTC

size: .
D: .
V: TRBV18
J: TRBJ2-5
CDR3: CASSPFPGVDQETQYF
DNA: TGTGCCAGCTCACCATTTCCAGGGGTGGATCAAGAGACCCAGTACTTC

size: .
D: .
V: TRBV7-2
J: TRBJ2-5
CDR3: CASRPPGETQYF
DNA: TGTGCCAGCAGGCCCCCAGGGGAGACCCAGTACTTC

size: .
D: .
V: TRBV7-6
J: TRBJ1-2
CDR3: CASSLTPGSSNYGYTF
DNA: TGTGCCAGCAGCCTGACACCAGGGTCAAGTAACTATGGCTACACCTTC

size: .
D: TRBD1
V: TRBV30
J: TRBJ1-2
CDR3: CAWISGTGNYGYTF
DNA: TGTGCCTGGATATCCGGGACAGGGAACTATGGCTACACCTTC